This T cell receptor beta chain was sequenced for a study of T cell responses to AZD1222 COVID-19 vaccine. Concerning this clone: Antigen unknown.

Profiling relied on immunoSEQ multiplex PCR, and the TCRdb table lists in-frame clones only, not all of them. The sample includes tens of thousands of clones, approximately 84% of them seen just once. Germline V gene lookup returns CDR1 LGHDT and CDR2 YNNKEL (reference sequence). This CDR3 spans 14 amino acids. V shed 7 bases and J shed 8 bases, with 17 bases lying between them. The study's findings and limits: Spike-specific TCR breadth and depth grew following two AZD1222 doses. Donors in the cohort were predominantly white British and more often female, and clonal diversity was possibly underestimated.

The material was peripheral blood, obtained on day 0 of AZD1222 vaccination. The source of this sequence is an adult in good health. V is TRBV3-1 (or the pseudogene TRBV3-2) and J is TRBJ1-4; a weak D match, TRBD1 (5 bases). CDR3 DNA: TGTGCCAGCACCCGGGACGGGCGAGGGGAAAAACTGTTTTTT. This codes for CASTRDGRGEKLFF.